The clone carrying this T cell receptor (beta chain) appeared a few times. The antigen is undetermined. The CDR3 loop spans 15 amino acids. Trimming stripped 5 bases from V and 2 bases from J, with 16 bases between. From germline, CDR1 is SGHRS and CDR2 YFSETQ. These data belong to a study of immune cell composition in non-small cell lung cancer. Study-level findings and limits: No significant correlation existed between pack-years smoked and tumour clonality. Overall clonality, unlike maximal tumour-associated clone frequency, did not predict TIL reactivity.

Normal lung was sampled as far from the tumour as possible, at least 3 cm. Method: immunoSEQ multiplex PCR; TCRdb's copy keeps in-frame clones and lacks some. The repertoire consists of approximately 5,000 clones, with approximately 75% occurring once and the leading ten covering 8.8%. The chain has TRBV5-1 and TRBJ2-5, with TRBD1 as a possible D gene (6 bases). The source of this sequence is a human donor with non-small cell lung cancer. The specimen sequenced was non-adjacent lung tissue. The DNA of the CDR3 is TGCGCCAGCAGACCGACAGGAGATCTACAAGAGACCCAGTACTTC. This translates into CASRPTGDLQETQYF.